These T cell receptor beta chains were read from a single sample in a study of cytomegalovirus exposure and HLA in healthy donors. TCRdb's copy holds only in-frame clones and misses some; the assay was immunoSEQ multiplex PCR. The sample carries under 200,000 clones, 68% recorded once. The material sequenced was PBMCs. The receptors were gathered from a woman aged 40 to 55 in good health and CMV-seropositive. Both conserved end residues are part of each CDR3. Fields, in order: clone size, V gene, J gene, D gene, CDR3 DNA, CDR3 protein. D genes are given only for firm matches. Only some rows state a clone size, as once, few, many or a class for expanded clones.

size: .; V: TRBV6-1; J: TRBJ1-1; D: .; DNA: TGTGCCAGCAGTGAGACCGACAGTGTCGCTGAAGCTTTCTTT; CDR3: CASSETDSVAEAFF
size: .; V: TRBV4-1; J: TRBJ2-4; D: TRBD1; DNA: TGCGCCAGCAGCCCGCCCGGGACAGGGCTCAAAAACATTCAGTACTTC; CDR3: CASSPPGTGLKNIQYF
size: .; V: TRBV7-3; J: TRBJ1-6; D: .; DNA: TGTGCCAGCAGTTTCCGGGAGAACCATTCACCCCTCAACTTT; CDR3: CASSFRENHSPLNF
size: .; V: TRBV19; J: TRBJ1-1; D: TRBD1; DNA: TGTGCCAGTAGTATAGATAGTCCCCGGACAGGTGAAGCTTTCTTT; CDR3: CASSIDSPRTGEAFF
size: few; V: TRBV5-1; J: TRBJ1-3; D: .; DNA: TGCGCCAGTAAGCCACAGGGCTCTGGAAACACCATATATTTT; CDR3: CASKPQGSGNTIYF
size: few; V: TRBV7-8; J: TRBJ1-1; D: .; DNA: TGTGCCAGCAGCCTCGGGGGGACTGGGTCTTTCTTT; CDR3: CASSLGGTGSFF
size: .; V: TRBV7-2; J: TRBJ2-1; D: TRBD2; DNA: TGTGCCAGCAGCCCCGGCCACACAGCGGGGGGGGGAGGGCAGTTCTTC; CDR3: CASSPGHTAGGGGQFF
size: once; V: TRBV27; J: TRBJ1-4; D: .; DNA: TGTGCCAGCAGTTCAAGAAGACAGGTTAATGAAAAACTGTTTTTT; CDR3: CASSSRRQVNEKLFF
size: few; V: TRBV7-2; J: TRBJ2-7; D: TRBD1; DNA: TGTGCCAGCAGCTTCGACAGGGCTGGCGAGCAGTACTTC; CDR3: CASSFDRAGEQYF
size: few; V: TRBV4-1; J: TRBJ2-3; D: .; DNA: TGCGCCAGCAGCCAAGGTAGGAGGGATACGCAGTATTTT; CDR3: CASSQGRRDTQYF
size: .; V: TRBV6-6; J: TRBJ2-1; D: TRBD1; DNA: TGTGCCAGCAGGGATAGGACAGGGGGGTTGTATGAGCAGTTCTTC; CDR3: CASRDRTGGLYEQFF
size: .; V: TRBV19; J: TRBJ2-5; D: TRBD2; DNA: TGTGCCAGTAGTATAGGGAGGGTAGCGGGGGGGAACGGAGAGACCCAGTACTTC; CDR3: CASSIGRVAGGNGETQYF
size: .; V: TRBV7-9; J: TRBJ2-3; D: .; DNA: TGTGCCAGCAGACGTACAGACACAGATACGCAGTATTTT; CDR3: CASRRTDTDTQYF
size: .; V: TRBV21-1; J: TRBJ1-5; D: .; DNA: TGTGCCAGCAGCAAAGGGTCCCAGAGCAATCAGCCCCAGCATTTT; CDR3: CASSKGSQSNQPQHF
size: few; V: TRBV4-3; J: TRBJ2-1; D: .; DNA: TGCGCCAGCAGCCGAGCTACCCCGAAGGAGAGGGCCTACTACAATGAGCAGTTCTTC; CDR3: CASSRATPKERAYYNEQFF
size: .; V: TRBV10-3; J: TRBJ2-1; D: TRBD2; DNA: TGTGCCATCAGTGACTTGGGACTAGCGGGATCTTACAATGAGCAGTTCTTC; CDR3: CAISDLGLAGSYNEQFF
size: .; V: TRBV29-1; J: TRBJ2-1; D: .; DNA: TGCAGCTCGGGACTTAGCAGGAATGAGCAGTTCTTC; CDR3: CSSGLSRNEQFF
size: .; V: TRBV7-6; J: TRBJ2-2; D: TRBD1; DNA: TGTGCCAGCAGCCCACGACAGGGGGCGAACACCGGGGAGCTGTTTTTT; CDR3: CASSPRQGANTGELFF
size: few; V: TRBV7-9; J: TRBJ1-1; D: .; DNA: TGTGCCAGCAGCTTAGAAAATGGGGCAGGGAACACTGAAGCTTTCTTT; CDR3: CASSLENGAGNTEAFF
size: few; V: TRBV27; J: TRBJ2-7; D: TRBD2; DNA: TGTGCCAGCACCCCGGGACTACCCGGGGGCGAGCAGTACTTC; CDR3: CASTPGLPGGEQYF
size: .; V: TRBV5-1; J: TRBJ2-3; D: .; DNA: TGCGCCAGCAGCGAATCAGGGCCGGATACGCAGTATTTT; CDR3: CASSESGPDTQYF
size: few; V: TRBV18; J: TRBJ2-7; D: TRBD2; DNA: TGTGCCAGCTCACCGGGACGGGGGGTCAACGAGCAGTACTTC; CDR3: CASSPGRGVNEQYF
size: few; V: TRBV28; J: TRBJ1-1; D: TRBD1; DNA: TGTGCCAGCAGTCAAGGGGGCGCCGGGAACACTGAAGCTTTCTTT; CDR3: CASSQGGAGNTEAFF
size: .; V: TRBV5-4; J: TRBJ2-2; D: TRBD1; DNA: TGTGCCAGCAGCCCGGGACAGGGGACAGTCACCGGGGAGCTGTTTTTT; CDR3: CASSPGQGTVTGELFF
size: few; V: TRBV7-3; J: TRBJ2-3; D: TRBD2; DNA: TGTGCCAGCAGCGCGACTAGCGGGGGGGGGAATACGCAGTATTTT; CDR3: CASSATSGGGNTQYF
size: .; V: TRBV19; J: TRBJ1-2; D: .; DNA: TGTGCCAGTAGTAAAGAGACTCGTGGCTACACCTTC; CDR3: CASSKETRGYTF
size: .; V: TRBV28; J: TRBJ2-3; D: TRBD2; DNA: TGTGCCAGCAGTAGCGGGAGTACAGATACGCAGTATTTT; CDR3: CASSSGSTDTQYF
size: .; V: TRBV19; J: TRBJ2-1; D: .; DNA: TGTGCCAGTAGTATCCCTCCAGCCTACAATGAGCAGTTCTTC; CDR3: CASSIPPAYNEQFF
size: .; V: TRBV7-9; J: TRBJ1-1; D: TRBD1; DNA: TGTGCCAGCAACCCCGGGGGACAGGGGGCGCGTGGCACTGAAGCTTTCTTT; CDR3: CASNPGGQGARGTEAFF
size: once; V: TRBV5-6; J: TRBJ1-2; D: .; DNA: TGTGCCAGCAGCCCCACAGGCCCTACAGGCTACACCTTC; CDR3: CASSPTGPTGYTF
size: .; V: TRBV4-1; J: TRBJ2-1; D: .; DNA: TGCGCCAGCAGCCAATCGTTAGCACGAACCTACAATGAGCAGTTCTTC; CDR3: CASSQSLARTYNEQFF
size: .; V: TRBV2; J: TRBJ2-1; D: .; DNA: TGTGCCAGCAGTTTTTACGGGAGCTCCTACAATGAGCAGTTCTTC; CDR3: CASSFYGSSYNEQFF
size: .; V: TRBV6-5; J: TRBJ2-7; D: TRBD1; DNA: TGTGCCAGCAGTTACTCCGGGACAGGTGTTTCCTACGAGCAGTACTTC; CDR3: CASSYSGTGVSYEQYF
size: .; V: TRBV9; J: TRBJ2-1; D: .; DNA: TGTGCCAGCAGCGTGACAAGCTCCTACAATGAGCAGTTCTTC; CDR3: CASSVTSSYNEQFF
size: few; V: TRBV27; J: TRBJ2-3; D: .; DNA: TGTGCCAGCAGTTTTACCTACGGAGATACGCAGTATTTT; CDR3: CASSFTYGDTQYF
size: .; V: TRBV18; J: TRBJ2-5; D: TRBD1; DNA: TGTGCCAGCTCACTAGACAGGGTTCAAGAGACCCAGTACTTC; CDR3: CASSLDRVQETQYF
size: .; V: TRBV28; J: TRBJ1-1; D: .; DNA: TGTGCCAGCAGTCCCTCCCCCGGGGGGGGAATCACTGAAGCTTTCTTT; CDR3: CASSPSPGGGITEAFF
size: .; V: TRBV6-4; J: TRBJ1-2; D: .; DNA: TGTGCCAGCAGTGACTCGGGCCAGGGGAATGGCTACACCTTC; CDR3: CASSDSGQGNGYTF
size: once; V: TRBV6-5; J: TRBJ2-1; D: .; DNA: TGTGCCAGCAGTTACTCCCGGGGAGGAGGCAATGAGCAGCTCTTC; CDR3: CASSYSRGGGNEQLF
size: once; V: TRBV2; J: TRBJ2-1; D: TRBD1; DNA: TGTGCCAGCAGGGGGGACAGCTCCTACAATGAGCAGTTCTTC; CDR3: CASRGDSSYNEQFF
size: .; V: TRBV6-1; J: TRBJ1-2; D: .; DNA: TGTGCCAGCAGTGAAAAGGGCAGGGCTTCTAGTGGCTACACCTTC; CDR3: CASSEKGRASSGYTF
size: .; V: TRBV29-1; J: TRBJ1-3; D: .; DNA: TGCAGCGTTGAAGATCAAGGGGCTGGAAACACCATATATTTT; CDR3: CSVEDQGAGNTIYF
size: few; V: TRBV9; J: TRBJ2-7; D: TRBD2; DNA: TGTGCCAGCAGCCCTCGGGTAGCGGGACCCTACGAGCAGTACTTC; CDR3: CASSPRVAGPYEQYF
size: .; V: TRBV30; J: TRBJ1-4; D: TRBD1; DNA: TGTGCCTGGAGGCCGGGACAGGGCTGTGAAAAACTGTTTTTT; CDR3: CAWRPGQGCEKLFF
size: .; V: TRBV10-3; J: TRBJ2-5; D: TRBD2; DNA: TGTGCCATCAGTGAGGTAGCGGGAGGGCAAGAGACCCAGTACTTC; CDR3: CAISEVAGGQETQYF
size: .; V: TRBV6-6; J: TRBJ1-5; D: .; DNA: TGTGCCAGCAGTCGTCCGGGGGTGGCTCAGCCCCAGCATTTT; CDR3: CASSRPGVAQPQHF
size: .; V: TRBV7-9; J: TRBJ2-7; D: TRBD2; DNA: TGTGCCAGCAGCTCGACGAGGGGACTAGCGGAAGAGCAGTACTTC; CDR3: CASSSTRGLAEEQYF
size: .; V: TRBV18; J: TRBJ2-5; D: TRBD2; DNA: TGTGCCAGCTCACCACTGCCGAGCGGGAATATGGAGACCCAGTACTTC; CDR3: CASSPLPSGNMETQYF
size: few; V: TRBV10-3; J: TRBJ2-1; D: TRBD1; DNA: TGTGCCATCAGATCAACAACCGGGACAGTCAATGAGCAGTTCTTC; CDR3: CAIRSTTGTVNEQFF
size: .; V: TRBV4-3; J: TRBJ1-4; D: .; DNA: TGCGCCAGCAGCCATGTACAGGCAACTAATGAAAAACTGTTTTTT; CDR3: CASSHVQATNEKLFF
size: .; V: TRBV11-2; J: TRBJ1-1; D: TRBD1; DNA: TGTGCCAGCAGCCACCCAAACAGGGGGAACACTGAAGCTTTCTTT; CDR3: CASSHPNRGNTEAFF
size: .; V: TRBV6-5; J: TRBJ1-1; D: .; DNA: TGTGCCAGCAGTTACAACCGGGGGAACACTGAAGCTTTCTTT; CDR3: CASSYNRGNTEAFF
size: .; V: TRBV4-1; J: TRBJ1-4; D: .; DNA: TGCGCCAGCAGCCAAGCACAGGGAGCCGGTCTAAATGAAAAACTGTTTTTT; CDR3: CASSQAQGAGLNEKLFF